This T cell receptor (beta chain) was identified during a study of T cell responses to AZD1222 COVID-19 vaccine. Study-wide findings and caveats: Seropositivity was recorded at baseline in only a handful of AZD1222 recipients. Rises in breadth and depth of Spike-specific TCRs came after two AZD1222 doses. Donors in the cohort were predominantly white British and more often female, and clonal diversity was possibly underestimated. Spike was spanned by vaccine-associated CD4 TCRs, which were dominant at 160-218 and 743-854.

This CDR3 has 15 residues. Germline V gene lookup returns CDR1 SGHKS and CDR2 YYEKEE (reference sequence). Trimming pared 0 bases from V and 2 bases from J, leaving 11 bases between. In the case of this clone: The antigen remains undetermined.

Assay: immunoSEQ multiplex PCR; the TCRdb copy retains only in-frame clones and omits some. The sample shows around 100,000 clones, roughly nine tenths of them seen only once. The chain has TRBV5-5 and TRBJ1-2; D not certain. The specimen was peripheral blood, collected on day 0 of AZD1222 vaccination. The TCR was taken from an adult in good health. Here the CDR3 reads CASSLVGSVNYGYTF. Here the CDR3 DNA reads TGTGCCAGCAGCTTGGTCGGGTCGGTAAACTATGGCTACACCTTC.